The clone carrying this T cell receptor beta chain was counted ten times or more. The source of the sample is a study of blood T cell repertoires in COVID-19. Looking at the study overall: Specimens from acute and convalescent COVID-19 originated in the United States, Italy and Spain.

The germline V gene has CDR1 SGHRS and CDR2 YFSETQ. With V trimmed by 4 bases and J by 0 bases, 5 bases remained unmatched. The CDR3 spans 16 residues. In the original processing: Nucleated cell number was recorded as an estimate derived from reference gene primer amplification. The assay was immunoSEQ multiplex PCR, and TCRdb's table has in-frame clones only and misses some. V, J and clone size derive from that table, while D and trimming were established from the DNA sequence. The sample yields some 98,000 clones, about four fifths seen once. The sample consisted of peripheral blood. This rearrangement joins TRBV5-1 to TRBJ1-4; 8 bases are a match to TRBD1. The source is a human donor in a cohort sampled during active COVID-19. The CDR3 region is CASSPQGATTNEKLFF. The CDR3 nucleotides read TGCGCCAGCAGCCCTCAGGGGGCGACAACTAATGAAAAACTGTTTTTT.